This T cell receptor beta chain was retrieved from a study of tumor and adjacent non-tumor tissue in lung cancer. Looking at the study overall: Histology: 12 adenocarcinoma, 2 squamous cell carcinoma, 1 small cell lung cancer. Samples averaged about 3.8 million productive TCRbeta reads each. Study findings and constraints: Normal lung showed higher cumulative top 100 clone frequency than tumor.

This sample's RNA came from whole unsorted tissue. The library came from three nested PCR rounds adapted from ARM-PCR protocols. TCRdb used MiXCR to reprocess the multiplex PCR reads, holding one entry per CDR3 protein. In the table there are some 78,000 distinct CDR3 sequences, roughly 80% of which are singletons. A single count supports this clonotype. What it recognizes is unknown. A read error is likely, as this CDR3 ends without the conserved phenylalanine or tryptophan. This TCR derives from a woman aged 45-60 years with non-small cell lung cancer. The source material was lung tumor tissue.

CDR3 bases: TGTGCCAGCAGCGTGAACAGGGGGGCTGGTTCACCCCTCCACTTA. This translates into CASSVNRGAGSPLHL. The chain has TRBV5-4 and TRBJ1-6; 8 bases are a match to TRBD1. The CDR3 spans 15 residues. Germline V gene sequence: CDR1 SGHNT, CDR2 YYREEE (reference sequence). V trimming: 4 bases; J trimming: 9 bases; junction bases outside the gene matches: 9.